Listed below are T cell receptor beta chains from one sample, sequenced in a study of blood T cell repertoires in COVID-19. Libraries were prepared by immunoSEQ multiplex PCR; TCRdb keeps only in-frame clonotypes and omits some of them. The sample lists about 430,000 clones; 70% to 90% were seen once. Material: PBMCs or T cells enriched from blood (not recorded which). These receptors were taken from a woman between 18 and 29 years old who had been exposed to COVID-19. CDR3s include the opening cysteine and the closing phenylalanine or tryptophan. The order of the fields is clone size, D gene, CDR3 length, J gene, V gene, CDR3 DNA, CDR3 protein. D genes are given only for firm matches. Part of the rows lack a size; the others show once, few, many or a class for expanded clones.

-,-,13,TRBJ1-1,TRBV28,TGTGCCAGCAGTTTAAATCCGGTCGAACAAGCTTTCTTT,CASSLNPVEQAFF
-,-,13,TRBJ2-5,TRBV3-1/TRBV3-2,TGTGCCAGCAGCCAAGAAAACCAGGAGACCCAGTACTTC,CASSQENQETQYF
once,-,15,TRBJ1-2,TRBV4-3,TGCGCCAGCAGCCAAGGTACGAATACAGTTGATGGCTACACCTTC,CASSQGTNTVDGYTF
-,TRBD1,14,TRBJ2-7,TRBV28,TGTGCCAGCAGATCGACAGGGGGGGCCTACGAGCAGTACTTC,CASRSTGGAYEQYF
-,TRBD2,16,TRBJ2-3,TRBV4-2,TGTGCCAGCAGCCAAGGGGGAGCGGGGGGGCCAGATACGCAGTATTTT,CASSQGGAGGPDTQYF
-,-,17,TRBJ2-7,TRBV28,TGTGCCAGCAGTTTAATTCAGACGCGAGGGTCTACCTACGAGCAGTACTTC,CASSLIQTRGSTYEQYF
-,TRBD1,14,TRBJ1-2,TRBV6-5,TGTGCCAGCGACCCTGGACAGGGGACTGGAGGCTACACCTTC,CASDPGQGTGGYTF
-,TRBD2,16,TRBJ2-1,TRBV27,TGTGCCAGCAGAGCAGGGACTAGCGGGAGTTCACGGGAGCAGTTCTTC,CASRAGTSGSSREQFF
-,TRBD2,16,TRBJ2-7,TRBV27,TGTGCCAGCAGTTTAACGGGACTAGCGGGAGTTGACGAGCAGTACTTC,CASSLTGLAGVDEQYF
-,-,14,TRBJ1-5,TRBV3-1/TRBV3-2,TGTGCCTCTTACAGATTATTTAGCAATCAGCCCCAGCATTTT,CASYRLFSNQPQHF
-,TRBD2,13,TRBJ2-7,TRBV29-1,TGCAGCGTCCGGGCTAGCGGGGCCTACGAGCAGTACTTC,CSVRASGAYEQYF
-,TRBD1,15,TRBJ2-7,TRBV4-3,TGCGCCAGCAGCTTCGCCCGGGACAGGTTTTACGAGCAGTACTTC,CASSFARDRFYEQYF
once,TRBD2,16,TRBJ2-1,TRBV6-2/TRBV6-3,TGTGCCAGCAGTTACCCGCTAGCGGGGGTAGAGAATGAGCAGTTCTTC,CASSYPLAGVENEQFF
-,-,16,TRBJ1-3,TRBV3-1/TRBV3-2,TGTGCCAGCAGCCAAGGGCTTCACAGGGCTGGAAACACCATATATTTT,CASSQGLHRAGNTIYF
few,TRBD2,13,TRBJ2-7,TRBV5-4,TGTGCCAGCAGCCCGGGGGGTGTCTACGAGCAGTACTTC,CASSPGGVYEQYF
-,-,16,TRBJ1-3,TRBV6-6,TGTGCCAGCAGTTACTCGAGAGAGAGCTCTGGAAACACCATATATTTT,CASSYSRESSGNTIYF
-,TRBD1,17,TRBJ2-1,TRBV27,TGTGCCAGCAGTCCTTACGACAGGGGAAACTCCTACAATGAGCAGTTCTTC,CASSPYDRGNSYNEQFF
-,-,15,TRBJ1-2,TRBV14,TGTGCCAGCAGCCAAGTCTCTTTGGGAGGCTATGGCTACACCTTC,CASSQVSLGGYGYTF
-,TRBD2,18,TRBJ2-1,TRBV7-9,TGTGCCAGCAGCTTAGTAGCGGGAGGCCCCCTAATCTACAATGAGCAGTTCTTC,CASSLVAGGPLIYNEQFF
-,TRBD2,14,TRBJ2-7,TRBV6-6,TGTGCCAGCAGTTACCCTAGCGGGGGCTACGAGCAGTACTTC,CASSYPSGGYEQYF
-,TRBD2,16,TRBJ2-7,TRBV7-2,TGTGCCAGCAGCCCCCCGGGACTAGACATTATCTCCGAGCAGTACTTC,CASSPPGLDIISEQYF
once,TRBD2,18,TRBJ2-3,TRBV28,TGTGCCAGCATTGGGGCCCTGGGGGGAGGGGTACGCACAGATACGCAGTATTTT,CASIGALGGGVRTDTQYF
-,TRBD1,15,TRBJ1-3,TRBV18,TGTGCCAGCTCCCAGGGACAGTTCTCTGGAAACACCATATATTTT,CASSQGQFSGNTIYF
-,-,15,TRBJ2-1,TRBV27,TGTGCCAGCAGTACCGACACAGTAAGCTACAATGAGCAGTTCTTC,CASSTDTVSYNEQFF
-,-,14,TRBJ1-5,TRBV19,TGTGCCAGTAGCCAGGACAGCTTCAATCAGCCCCAGCATTTT,CASSQDSFNQPQHF
-,-,13,TRBJ2-7,TRBV19,TGTGCCAGTAGTAGGTCGGGGGCCTACGAGCAGTACTTC,CASSRSGAYEQYF
-,TRBD1,13,TRBJ1-2,TRBV5-5,TGTGCCAGCAGCTGGGACAGGGGGCCTGGCTACACCTTC,CASSWDRGPGYTF
-,TRBD1,14,TRBJ1-2,TRBV27,TGTGCCAGCAGAAGACAGGGGGTGGAGGGGGGCTACACCTTC,CASRRQGVEGGYTF
-,-,16,TRBJ1-4,TRBV4-3,TGCGCCAGCAGCCTGGGGCGGGACGTAAATAATGAAAAACTGTTTTTT,CASSLGRDVNNEKLFF
-,-,14,TRBJ2-3,TRBV2,TGTGCCAGCAGTGTGGCCCTGATGACAGATACGCAGTATTTT,CASSVALMTDTQYF
-,TRBD1,16,TRBJ1-6,TRBV7-9,TGTGCCAGCAGCCCAGTCCGGACAGGGGATAATTCACCCCTCCACTTT,CASSPVRTGDNSPLHF
-,-,15,TRBJ2-1,TRBV7-9,TGTGCCAGCAGCTTACGTGGCACTACCTACAATGAGCAGTTCTTC,CASSLRGTTYNEQFF
-,-,15,TRBJ1-5,TRBV13,TGTGCCAGCAGCAGTCGAGAGGGGGGGCTGGGGCCCCAGCATTTT,CASSSREGGLGPQHF
-,TRBD1,14,TRBJ2-2,TRBV23-1,TGCGCCAGCGGGACAGGGGGCCCAGCCGGGGAGCTGTTTTTT,CASGTGGPAGELFF
-,TRBD2,14,TRBJ2-5,TRBV27,TGTGCCAGCAGCGAGCTCGGGGAGGGGGAGACCCAGTACTTC,CASSELGEGETQYF
-,-,11,TRBJ2-3,TRBV12-3/TRBV12-4,TGTGCCAGCAGCCAATGGGGGGCGCAGTATTTT,CASSQWGAQYF
-,-,13,TRBJ2-6,TRBV6-5,TGTGCCAGCAGGAGCTCTGGGGCCAACGTCCTGACTTTC,CASRSSGANVLTF
-,TRBD2,13,TRBJ2-7,TRBV6-1,TGTGCCAGCAGTGACGGGGGGGACTACGAGCAGTACTTC,CASSDGGDYEQYF
-,-,14,TRBJ2-2,TRBV3-1/TRBV3-2,TGTGCCAGCAGCCATTTACGGCGGTCCGGGGAGCTGTTTTTT,CASSHLRRSGELFF
-,-,16,TRBJ1-2,TRBV27,TGTGCCAGCAGAGAAACGGGGGAGGGGATCCTAAGCGGCTACACCTTC,CASRETGEGILSGYTF
-,-,15,TRBJ1-1,TRBV6-5,TGTGCCAGCAGTTACTCGGAGGGAGGAGACACTGAAGCTTTCTTT,CASSYSEGGDTEAFF
-,-,14,TRBJ1-6,TRBV28,TGTGCCAGCAGTTTGGGACTGTCTAATTCACCCCTCCACTTT,CASSLGLSNSPLHF
-,-,13,TRBJ2-1,TRBV27,TGTGCCAGCAGTTTATCAGGGGTGAATGAGCAGTTCTTC,CASSLSGVNEQFF
-,-,14,TRBJ1-5,TRBV25-1,TGTGCCAGCAGCCTCCCCGGTCTCAATCAGCCCCAGCATTTT,CASSLPGLNQPQHF
-,TRBD1,13,TRBJ2-4,TRBV5-1,TGCGCCAGCACCGCAGGGGGTCAACAGATTCAGTACTTC,CASTAGGQQIQYF
-,-,12,TRBJ2-7,TRBV28,TGTGCCAGCAGTCAGCGCAGGGACGAGCAGTACTTC,CASSQRRDEQYF
once,TRBD2,16,TRBJ2-1,TRBV5-1,TGCGCCAGCAGCCTATACCGGGCGGGAGGTGGGAATGAGCAGTTCTTC,CASSLYRAGGGNEQFF
-,-,16,TRBJ2-5,TRBV6-5,TGTGCCAGCAGTTACTCGCGGGGTGGGGGTCAAGAGACCCAGTACTTC,CASSYSRGGGQETQYF
once,-,14,TRBJ2-5,TRBV28,TGTGCCAGCAGTTTGATCGGTGGTTCGGAGACCCAGTACTTC,CASSLIGGSETQYF
-,-,13,TRBJ1-2,TRBV7-2,TGTGCCAGCAGTCCAGACAGTTACTATGGCTACACCTTC,CASSPDSYYGYTF
-,-,15,TRBJ1-4,TRBV16,TGTGCCAGCAGTCGAAGATGGGACAATTATGAAAAACTGTTTTTT,CASSRRWDNYEKLFF
few,-,13,TRBJ1-1,TRBV9,TGTGCCAGCAGCGTATCCCCTAACACTGAAGCTTTCTTT,CASSVSPNTEAFF
-,-,11,TRBJ2-7,TRBV7-3,TGTGCCAGCAGCTCTTTCTACGAGCAGTACTTC,CASSSFYEQYF
-,-,14,TRBJ1-4,TRBV5-1,TGCGCCAGCAGCTCCCTAGCGCGGGATGAAAAACTGTTTTTT,CASSSLARDEKLFF